This T cell receptor (beta chain) was captured by sequencing in a study of blood T cell repertoires in COVID-19. Study summary: Donors in the United States, Italy and Spain gave samples during acute or convalescent COVID-19. T cells, B-cell-depleted T cells, or PBMCs provided the cDNA or gDNA that served as material.

Participant-reported clinical history was the basis for cohort assignment. Original methodology: From reference gene primer amplification, estimates of nucleated cell counts were derived. Profiled with immunoSEQ multiplex PCR; TCRdb holds only in-frame clones, not every one. V and J calls and clone size are given by that table; D and trimming were obtained from the DNA. The sample carries roughly 260,000 clones, 87% recorded once. V lost 4 bases and J 5 bases, leaving 9 bases between the germline ends. From germline, CDR1 is SNHLY and CDR2 FYNNEI. The CDR3 loop spans 14 amino acids. This sequence joins TRBV2 and TRBJ1-6; weak D call: TRBD1 (5 bases). This clonotype originated in a woman in her 30s with acute COVID-19. Sequencing was carried out using PBMCs or T cells enriched from blood (not recorded which). The CDR3 sequence is CASSVAGNNSPLHF. The DNA for the CDR3 is TGTGCCAGCAGTGTCGCAGGGAATAATTCACCCCTCCACTTT.